This T cell receptor (beta chain) was sequenced for a study of T-cell reconstitution after alpha-beta-depleted transplantation in children (dated by TCRdb to between 2015 and 2016). Regarding the research as a whole: Using TCR repertoire profiling, the study quantitatively followed how T-cell immune reconstitution unfolded in children after TCRalphabeta/CD19-depleted allogeneic hematopoietic cell transplantation. The paper's findings and limits, for the study overall: Apparently early alphabetaT-cell count recovery about two months after transplant reportedly relied on only several hundred rapidly expanded clones derived from non-depleted graft cells. Hyperexpanded clone frequencies declined over subsequent months; after one year, T-cell counts and TCRbeta diversity were mostly attributed to newly produced T cells. In some patients, high TCRbeta diversity at day 60 was attributed to recipient T cells and intrathymic progenitors that had survived conditioning.

Receptor amplification or capture employed PCR. Sequenced on an Illumina HiSeq 2500. To normalize quantification of the TCRbeta repertoire, the TCR libraries were built with molecular barcoding that relied on unique molecular identifiers. In-frame beta chains were kept once TCRdb had trimmed the public reads at Q25 with fastp and called clones with MiXCR. Rows are combined by CDR3 protein, so each entry shows the most common genes and DNA. The sample table lists tens of thousands of distinct CDR3 sequences, 5.5% to 7.5% of them with a count of one. The ten largest clones represent under 35% of the sample. Interpreted using the paper, the time point label stands for: day 60 (about 2 months) after transplantation. In the paper's terms, the treatment or condition label means: allogeneic hematopoietic cell transplantation with graft depleted of TCRalphabeta T cells and CD19 B cells. TCRalphabeta/CD19-depleted allogeneic hematopoietic cell grafts were given to the transplant recipients, all of whom were children.

The CDR3 contains 12 residues, cysteine and phenylalanine counted. Only CDR3 DNA is held: 36 bases, read in frame from base 1. Reading the germline V gene gives CDR1 MDHEN and CDR2 SYDVKM. The junction carries 8 bases between V and J, which are trimmed by 3 bases and 8 bases respectively. This clonotype was detected ten times or more. Its antigen target is currently unknown. There are no base qualities to consult, and no much larger clone falls within one base. This chain is built from TRBV28 and TRBJ2-1, with no confidently assigned D gene. The sequence was collected from a female patient between 2 and 15 years old who had a stem cell transplant for aplastic anemia, so the T cells may come from the graft donor. Sequenced here: PBMCs, mostly from graft donor cells, sampled 60 days after TCRalphabeta/CD19-depleted stem cell transplant. The CDR3 reads as follows: CASSFSWYEQFF. The nucleotides are TGTGCCAGCAGTTTTTCGTGGTATGAGCAGTTCTTC.